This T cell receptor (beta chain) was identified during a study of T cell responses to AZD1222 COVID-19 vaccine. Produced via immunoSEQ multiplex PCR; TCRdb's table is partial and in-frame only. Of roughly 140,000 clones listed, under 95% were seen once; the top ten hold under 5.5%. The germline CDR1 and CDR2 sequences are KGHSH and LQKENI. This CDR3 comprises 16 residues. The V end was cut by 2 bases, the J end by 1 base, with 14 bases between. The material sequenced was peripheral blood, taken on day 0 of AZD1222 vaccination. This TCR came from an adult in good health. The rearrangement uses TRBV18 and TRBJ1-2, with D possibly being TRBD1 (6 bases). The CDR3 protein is CASSPKWGQSNYGYTF. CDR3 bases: TGTGCCAGCTCACCAAAATGGGGGCAGAGTAACTATGGCTACACCTTC.